The 19 T cell receptor beta chains below all came from one sample that was sequenced in a study of blood T cell repertoires in COVID-19. The assay was immunoSEQ multiplex PCR, and TCRdb's table has in-frame clones only and misses some. The sample has approximately 200,000 clones; nearly 90% are singletons. What was sequenced was PBMCs or T cells enriched from blood (not recorded which). The origin of the receptors is a man aged 25-45 years who had recovered from COVID-19.

In this sample, this clone is medium-sized. This chain links TRBV19 with TRBJ1-1; 7 bases fit TRBD1. The J segment lost 2 bases and the V segment lost 5 bases, leaving 8 bases of the junction unmatched. The CDR3 is 15 residues long. The germline V gene has CDR1 LNHDA and CDR2 SQIVND (reference sequence). CDR3 nucleotides: TGTGCCAGTAGTGCCCGACAGGGATTTAACACTGAAGCTTTCTTT. This translates into CASSARQGFNTEAFF.

The chain uses TRBV20-1 and TRBJ1-2; the match to TRBD1 covers 7 bases. CDR1 DFQATT and CDR2 SNEGSKA come from the germline V gene (reference sequence). CDR3 length: 11 residues. After removal of 4 bases from V and 6 bases from J, the junction contained 2 bases not matched to a gene. The CDR3 here is CSANRGNGYTF. In nucleotides, the CDR3 is TGCAGTGCTAACAGGGGTAATGGCTACACCTTC.

The chain links TRBV19 to TRBJ1-4, with D tentatively TRBD1 (5 bases). CDR3 length: 14 residues. V was trimmed by 4 bases and J by 0 bases, leaving 6 bases between them. Germline V CDR1 and CDR2: LNHDA, SQIVND (reference sequence). CDR3 DNA sequence: TGTGCCAGTAGTACAGGGTCAACTAATGAAAAACTGTTTTTT. This gives the protein CASSTGSTNEKLFF.

The chain uses TRBV12-3 or TRBV12-4 and TRBJ1-2; no firm D call. V lost 4 bases and J lost 8, with 11 bases in between. This CDR3 is 12 amino acids long. In DNA, the CDR3 is TGTGCCAGCAGTTCATACAGCGGAGGCTACACCTTC. Protein sequence: CASSSYSGGYTF.

The V and J genes are TRBV10-2 and TRBJ1-5, with D perhaps TRBD1 (5 bases). Trimming removed 4 bases from V and 2 bases from J, with 18 bases in between. CDR1 is WSHSY, CDR2 SAAADI, per germline. CDR3 size: 17 residues. Written as DNA, the CDR3 is TGCGCCAGCAGTGTCCTAAAAGATCCGGGGGGCAATCAGCCCCAGCATTTT. Translating gives CASSVLKDPGGNQPQHF.

The chain carries TRBV28 and TRBJ2-3, with TRBD1 as a possible D gene (5 bases). CDR3 size: 19 residues. CDR1 and CDR2 (germline): MDHEN, SYDVKM. Between the trimmed V and J ends, which lost 7 bases and 1 base, there was a span of 27 bases. For the CDR3, the DNA is TGTGCCAGCACCTACCTTTTCACAGGCTTGGTATCCCGCACAGATACGCAGTATTTT. As protein: CASTYLFTGLVSRTDTQYF.

The V gene is TRBV30, the J gene TRBJ1-2, with D unresolved. The CDR3 extends over 11 amino acids. The V end lost 4 bases, the J end lost 6 bases, and 9 bases lay between the germline ends. The germline CDR1 and CDR2 sequences are GTSNPN and SVGIG (reference sequence). DNA for the CDR3: TGTGCCTGGACGCGCCCGCATGGCTACACCTTC. Translated: CAWTRPHGYTF.

In the case of this clone: The junction does not match germline at one end; this may be a read error. The genes are TRBV7-7 and TRBJ2-5; 13 positions match TRBD2. The CDR3 is made up of 19 amino acids. Germline V gene data show CDR1 as SSHAT and CDR2 as FNYEAQ (reference sequence). The DNA of the CDR3 is TGTGCTAGCAGCTTGAGACCAACTAGCGGGGGGGCCACACAAGAGACCCAGTACTTC. The encoded protein is CASSLRPTSGGATQETQYF.

The chain combines TRBV27 with TRBJ1-1; 7 positions match TRBD1. The germline V gene encodes CDR1 MNHEY and CDR2 SMNVEV (reference sequence). V gave up 2 bases and J gave up 4 bases; unmatched junction bases: 4. The CDR3 loop spans 14 amino acids. In nucleotides, the CDR3 is TGTGCCAGCAGTTTAACCAGGGGGGCCACTGAAGCTTTCTTT. Its translation is CASSLTRGATEAFF.

This chain connects TRBV5-1 to TRBJ1-2, with D unclear. V was clipped by 0 bases and J by 5 bases, with 14 bases between them. Germline V CDR1 and CDR2: SGHRS, YFSETQ. This CDR3 comprises 15 residues. The CDR3 nucleotides are TGCGCCAGCAGCTTGGTGGAGGGTCTAGGGTATGGCTACACCTTC. This codes for CASSLVEGLGYGYTF.

This rearrangement joins TRBV28 to TRBJ1-2; D gene unclear. Germline V gives CDR1 MDHEN, CDR2 SYDVKM. Trimming pared 4 bases from V and 8 bases from J, leaving 8 bases between. There are 11 residues in the CDR3. CDR3 protein: CASSSRWGYTF. CDR3 nucleotides: TGTGCCAGCAGTTCGCGGTGGGGCTACACCTTC.

The chain's CDR3 is CASSFSLGTPGNTIYF. CDR3 bases: TGTGCCAGCAGCTTTTCACTTGGTACCCCAGGAAACACCATATATTTT. The chain recombines TRBV5-4 with TRBJ1-3; D ambiguous. The CDR3 is 16 amino acids. Trimming pared 2 bases from V and 4 bases from J, leaving 16 bases between. CDR1 and CDR2 (germline): SGHNT, YYREEE (reference sequence).

The chain has TRBV30 and TRBJ1-2, with D possibly matching TRBD1 (5 bases). Germline V gene lookup returns CDR1 GTSNPN and CDR2 SVGIG (reference sequence). Trimming left V 2 bases short and J 5 bases short, with 9 bases between. The CDR3 is made up of 12 amino acids. CDR3 sequence (DNA): TGTGCCTGGAGTCCCCAGGGATATGGCTACACCTTC. Its protein is CAWSPQGYGYTF.

The gene calls are TRBV27 and TRBJ2-1; 8 bases map to TRBD1. The J segment lost 7 bases and the V segment lost 2 bases, leaving 4 bases of the junction unmatched. CDR3 length: 14 amino acids. Looked up from germline, CDR1 is MNHEY and CDR2 is SMNVEV (reference sequence). In DNA, the CDR3 is TGTGCCAGCAGTTTAGGGGACAGGATGAATGAGCAGTTCTTC. It specifies CASSLGDRMNEQFF.

V gene TRBV28 combines with J gene TRBJ1-5; TRBD1 might be the D (6 bases). The CDR3 has 17 amino acids. CDR1 is MDHEN and CDR2 is SYDVKM in the germline V gene. V was trimmed by 3 bases and J by 7 bases, leaving 22 bases between them. The CDR3 protein is CASSFLSLRQVRQPQHF. The CDR3, as DNA: TGTGCCAGCAGTTTCTTGTCGTTACGACAGGTCAGGCAGCCCCAGCATTTT.

This clone was picked up one time. The chain carries TRBV7-9 and TRBJ2-7, with D hard to call. The CDR3 is 16 residues long. Trimming stripped 5 bases from V and 0 bases from J, with 17 bases between. The V gene's germline CDR1 is SEHNR and CDR2 FQNEAQ (reference sequence). The CDR3 DNA reads TGTGCCAGCAGCCCCCCGGGTGGCTTCCCCTCCTACGAGCAGTACTTC. Protein product: CASSPPGGFPSYEQYF.

A remark on this clone: Additional DNA sequences in this sample encode the identical CDR3. The V gene is TRBV6-5, the J gene TRBJ1-2; D is possibly TRBD1 (6 bases). The CDR3 is made up of 13 amino acids. Germline V gene sequence: CDR1 MNHEY, CDR2 SVGAGI. Trimming left V 0 bases short and J 5 bases short, with 7 bases between. CDR3 in amino acids: CASSYSTGYGYTF. DNA of the CDR3: TGTGCCAGCAGTTACTCAACAGGGTATGGCTACACCTTC.

CDR3 loop: CATRTSGGTDTQYF. The DNA for the CDR3 is TGTGCCACCAGGACGTCGGGGGGGACAGATACGCAGTATTTT. V usage is TRBV24-1 and J usage is TRBJ2-3; 8 bases align to TRBD2. Trimming removed 7 bases from V and 3 bases from J; junction bases left unmatched: 5. The CDR3 has 14 amino acids. CDR1 and CDR2 (germline): KGHDR, SFDVKD.

The genes are TRBV7-8 and TRBJ2-1; 9 positions match TRBD1. The CDR3 spans 15 residues. After removal of 5 bases from V and 12 bases from J, the junction contained 14 bases not matched to a gene. Germline V gives CDR1 SGHVS, CDR2 FQNEAQ. DNA for the CDR3: TGTGCCAGCAGCCAAGACCGGGACAGGGTCAAGAGGCAGTTCTTC. Encoded protein: CASSQDRDRVKRQFF.